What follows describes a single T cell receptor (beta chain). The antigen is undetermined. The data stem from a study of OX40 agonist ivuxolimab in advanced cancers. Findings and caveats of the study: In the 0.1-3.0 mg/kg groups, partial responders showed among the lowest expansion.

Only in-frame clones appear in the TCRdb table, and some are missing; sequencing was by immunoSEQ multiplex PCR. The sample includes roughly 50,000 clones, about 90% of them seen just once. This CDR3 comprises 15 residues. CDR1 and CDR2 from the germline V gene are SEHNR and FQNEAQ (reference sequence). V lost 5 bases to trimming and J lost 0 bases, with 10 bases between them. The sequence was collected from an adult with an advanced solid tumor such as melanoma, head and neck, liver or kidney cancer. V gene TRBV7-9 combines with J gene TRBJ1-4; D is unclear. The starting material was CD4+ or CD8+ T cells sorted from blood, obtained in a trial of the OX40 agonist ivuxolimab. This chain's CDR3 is CASSQTDATNEKLFF. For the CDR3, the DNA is TGTGCCAGCAGCCAAACGGATGCAACTAATGAAAAACTGTTTTTT.